A selection of T cell receptor beta chains follows, all from one sample in a study of post-analysis software for immune sequencing data. MiXCR, run by TCRdb on the PCR reads, gives a single entry per CDR3 protein. The table has over 150,000 distinct CDR3 sequences, roughly 31% seen once; the top ten hold approximately 1.6%. Sequences were obtained from blood. The receptors were sampled from a girl between 10 and 17 years old with multiple sclerosis. The CDR3 runs from the conserved cysteine through the conserved F or W. D genes are given only for firm matches. Some rows have no size entry. The others give once, few or many, or a class for an expanded clone.

.	TRBV5-1	.	TRBJ2-5	TGCGCCAGCAGCCCCAGCCCGGAGACCCAGTACTTC	CASSPSPETQYF
TRBD1	TRBV27	many	TRBJ1-2	TGTGCCAGCAGTCAGCGGGACAGGGTACGAGGCTACACCTTC	CASSQRDRVRGYTF
TRBD1	TRBV29-1	many	TRBJ2-7	TGCAGCGTCCTCACAGGACCAGGGGGCTACGAGCAGTACTTC	CSVLTGPGGYEQYF
.	TRBV19	once	TRBJ1-1	TGTGCCCGTATGAGTGGTAAAGCTTTCTTT	CARMSGKAFF
.	TRBV5-1	few	TRBJ1-1	TGCGCCAGCAGCTTTATCGGGGACACTGAAGCTTTCTTT	CASSFIGDTEAFF
.	TRBV7-9	.	TRBJ2-7	TGTGCCAGCTCCTCGGGGAGTCGGAGCGAGCAGTACTTC	CASSSGSRSEQYF
.	TRBV13	many	TRBJ2-5	TGTGCCAGCAGCTTCGTCCAAGAGACCCAGTACTTC	CASSFVQETQYF
.	TRBV27	many	TRBJ2-1	TGTGCCAGCAATCTGGGGGGTATCTACAATGAGCAGTTCTTC	CASNLGGIYNEQFF
.	TRBV5-1	few	TRBJ2-1	TGCGCCAGCAGCTTGGTTGTGGATCCAGGGGCAATTTACAATGAGCAGTTCTTC	CASSLVVDPGAIYNEQFF
.	TRBV7-2	many	TRBJ1-2	TGTGCCAGCAGCTACGGACAGCCCTATGGCTACACCTTC	CASSYGQPYGYTF
TRBD2	TRBV10-2	many	TRBJ2-3	TGCGCCAGCAGAGACGGAGCGGGACTAGATACGCAGTATTTT	CASRDGAGLDTQYF
.	TRBV5-1	few	TRBJ2-5	TGCGCCAGCAGTCCTCCCTCGGAGACCCAGTACTTC	CASSPPSETQYF
.	TRBV5-1	many	TRBJ2-7	TGCGCCAGCAGCTTAAACAGGCCAATCTACGAGCAGTACTTC	CASSLNRPIYEQYF
.	TRBV5-1	.	TRBJ1-2	TGCGCCAGCAGCCAGAATGGGGGGGCCTATGGCTACACCTTC	CASSQNGGAYGYTF
.	TRBV6-2/TRBV6-3	.	TRBJ1-1	TGTGCCAGCAGCAACGGGGTACAGGGTAGCCCTGAAGCTTTCTTT	CASSNGVQGSPEAFF
.	TRBV4-1	many	TRBJ2-7	TGCGCCAGCAGCCAAGCGGCGGGCGGACCCTACGAGCAGTACTTC	CASSQAAGGPYEQYF
.	TRBV2	.	TRBJ2-7	TGTGCCAGCACTAAGGGACTGTCCTACGAGCAGTACTTC	CASTKGLSYEQYF
TRBD2	TRBV20-1	.	TRBJ2-5	TGCAGTGCTAGAGAGATGCGGGAGGGGTACAATGAGCAGTACTTC	CSAREMREGYNEQYF
TRBD2	TRBV28	.	TRBJ2-1	TGTGCCAGCAGTAAGAGCGGGAGCTCCTACAATGAGCAGTTCTTC	CASSKSGSSYNEQFF
.	TRBV30	few	TRBJ1-2	TGTGCCTGGAGTACCCTGCTCTATGGCTACACCTTC	CAWSTLLYGYTF
.	TRBV6-6	.	TRBJ1-2	TGTGCCAGCAGATATCAGGAGAACTATGGCTACACCTTC	CASRYQENYGYTF
.	TRBV7-8	many	TRBJ1-5	TGTGCCAGCCGATGGGCTAGCAATCAGCCCCAGCATTTT	CASRWASNQPQHF
.	TRBV4-1	few	TRBJ1-5	TGCGCCAGCAGCCGGCAGGGTTCCGGTCAGCCCCAGCATTTT	CASSRQGSGQPQHF
.	TRBV5-1	.	TRBJ1-5	TGCGCCAGCAGAGGTGGGGTTACCAATCAGCCCCAGCATTTT	CASRGGVTNQPQHF
.	TRBV28	.	TRBJ1-1	TGTGCCAGCAGAACTTCCGGGGCTCAAGGAACTGAAGCTTTCTTT	CASRTSGAQGTEAFF
.	TRBV20-1	.	TRBJ2-2	TGCAGTGTCCGACAGGCAAACACCGGGGAGCTGTTTTTT	CSVRQANTGELFF
TRBD1	TRBV5-1	once	TRBJ1-1	TGCGCCAGCAGCCGTGGGGGACAGGGGTTGCCTGAAGCTTTCTTT	CASSRGGQGLPEAFF
TRBD1	TRBV20-1	.	TRBJ1-2	TGCAGTGCTGATCCAGGCAGGGGGAACTATGGCTACACCTTC	CSADPGRGNYGYTF
.	TRBV15	.	TRBJ1-3	TGTGCCACCAGCAGAGATAACGGAAACACCATATATTTT	CATSRDNGNTIYF
.	TRBV20-1	few	TRBJ1-5	TGCAGTGCCCCTGCGGGTACGAGCAATCAGCCCCAGCATTTT	CSAPAGTSNQPQHF
.	TRBV4-1	many	TRBJ2-7	TGCGCCAGCAGCCAAGAACCCGACACTGGATACGAGCAGTACTTC	CASSQEPDTGYEQYF
TRBD2	TRBV29-1	many	TRBJ2-1	TGCAGCGCTATGCCTCTAGCGGGAGGGCCGTTCGATGAGCAGTTCTTC	CSAMPLAGGPFDEQFF
TRBD1	TRBV11-2	few	TRBJ1-2	TGTGCCAGCAGCTTGGGACAGGGGTGGTTTGGCTACACCTTC	CASSLGQGWFGYTF
.	TRBV9	few	TRBJ2-2	TGTGCCAGCACCCTCGTCGGGGAGTACGGGGAGCTGTTTTTT	CASTLVGEYGELFF
.	TRBV7-9	few	TRBJ1-1	TGTGCCAGCGAGTATAACACTGAAGCTTTCTTT	CASEYNTEAFF
.	TRBV6-5	many	TRBJ1-2	TGTGCCAGCAGTTACTCCGACAGTTCGCTGGGCTATGGCTACACCTTC	CASSYSDSSLGYGYTF
.	TRBV5-1	.	TRBJ1-4	TGCGCCAGCAGCTTGGGTGGAGATGAAAAACTGTTTTTT	CASSLGGDEKLFF
TRBD2	TRBV11-2	.	TRBJ2-5	TGTGCCAGCAGTTTGGGGGGGATGTCCGGAGGGACTAGCGGGACCCCCCAAGAGACCCAGTACTTC	CASSLGGMSGGTSGTPQETQYF
TRBD1	TRBV20-1	many	TRBJ2-1	TGCAGTGCTAGATCCGGGACAGGGGGTGGGTATGAGCAGTTCTTC	CSARSGTGGGYEQFF
.	TRBV6-5	many	TRBJ1-2	TGTGCCAGCAGTTTCCACCCCCCCCGGGCGAATAACTATGGCTACACCTTC	CASSFHPPRANNYGYTF
.	TRBV7-9	many	TRBJ2-1	TGTGCCAGCAGTTTCGGACAGATTTATGAGCAGTTCTTC	CASSFGQIYEQFF
TRBD2	TRBV2	.	TRBJ2-1	TGTGCCAGCAGGGCCGGGACTAGAGGGCACAATGAGCAGTTCTTC	CASRAGTRGHNEQFF
.	TRBV10-3	.	TRBJ1-6	TGTGCCATCAGGGAACTAGATGGTTCACCCCTCCACTTT	CAIRELDGSPLHF
TRBD1	TRBV10-3	.	TRBJ1-2	TGTGCCATCAGTGACACCGGGACAGAAAGTAATGGCTACACCTTC	CAISDTGTESNGYTF
TRBD1	TRBV18	.	TRBJ1-5	TGTGCCAGCTCACCAAAGGACAGGGCTCAGCCCCAGCATTTT	CASSPKDRAQPQHF
.	TRBV20-1	few	TRBJ2-5	TGCAGTGCTAGAGAGAGCCTCCTCCCCGGGACCCAGTACTTC	CSARESLLPGTQYF
.	TRBV19	few	TRBJ1-2	TGTGCCAGTTCAAGTCCACTCATCTATGGCTACACCTTC	CASSSPLIYGYTF
TRBD2	TRBV6-6	few	TRBJ2-1	TGTGCCAGCAGTTACGTGGCGGGAGGGTACAATGAGCAGTTCTTC	CASSYVAGGYNEQFF
.	TRBV9	.	TRBJ1-2	TGTGCCAGCAGCTCCATCGGGACCCCCTTGGAGGGCTACACCTTC	CASSSIGTPLEGYTF
.	TRBV3-1	many	TRBJ1-2	TGTGCCAGCAGCCGACAGAACTATGGCTACACCTTC	CASSRQNYGYTF
TRBD2	TRBV20-1	.	TRBJ2-5	TGCAGTGCTAATTTAGTGAGCGGGAGGGGAGGGGGGACCCAGTACTTC	CSANLVSGRGGGTQYF
TRBD1	TRBV2	.	TRBJ1-1	TGTGCCAGCAGTGTAGGACAGGGGGGCTGGAGCACTGAAGCTTTCTTT	CASSVGQGGWSTEAFF
.	TRBV3-1	.	TRBJ2-1	TGTGCCAGCAGCTATCGGAGGGGACCCGCAGGGGATGAGCAGTTCTTC	CASSYRRGPAGDEQFF
.	TRBV7-6	few	TRBJ2-7	TGTGCCAGCAGCAATGGGGGTCCCTACGAGCAGTACTTC	CASSNGGPYEQYF
TRBD2	TRBV3-1	few	TRBJ2-7	TGTGCCAGCAGTCAGAGCGGGATTGGTTACGAGCAGTACTTC	CASSQSGIGYEQYF